The present T cell receptor (beta chain) was sequenced within a study of cytomegalovirus exposure and HLA in healthy donors. The study ran its PCR with 60 Vbeta and 13 Jbeta primers. Original processing methods: An analysis performed later counted 70 million to 90 million unique TCR beta chains (roughly 10 million of them shared). Some clones are missing from TCRdb's copy, which holds only in-frame ones; the method was immunoSEQ multiplex PCR. V, J and clone size reflect that table, while D and trimming were determined from the DNA. Among around 150,000 clones listed, 80% were seen once. Whole-study results and caveats: Immune exposure was documented only through CMV serostatus. Accurate prediction of most subjects' HLA-A and HLA-B alleles from TCR beta sequences was reported. Analyses of presence and absence presupposed an approximately uniform sequencing depth across donors.

The CDR3 sequence is 16 residues long. Per the germline V gene, CDR1 is SGHVS and CDR2 is FNYEAQ. V lost 5 bases to trimming and J lost 5 bases; unmatched junction nucleotides: 11. To note about this clone: Its target is not known.

Material for sequencing was PBMCs. The receptor comes from a man younger than 35 in good health and CMV-seropositive. This chain links TRBV7-6 with TRBJ2-1, with 8 bases aligning to TRBD2. The CDR3 DNA is TGTGCCAGCAGCACAAAGAGCGGGAGCGGCGACAATGAGCAGTTCTTC. Its translation: CASSTKSGSGDNEQFF.